This T cell receptor beta chain was captured in a study of CD8+ T cells in alopecia areata. General study findings and limits: Uncertainty about whether baseline CD8+ expansion is linked to response remains, with one nonresponder.

Sequencing templates came from extracted RNA that was reverse transcribed into cDNA. Generated by immunoSEQ multiplex PCR, the TCRdb table keeps only in-frame clones and is missing some. The repertoire holds some 190,000 clones, with around 64% as singletons. V trimming: 6 bases; J trimming: 3 bases; junction bases outside the gene matches: 8. CDR1 MNHEY and CDR2 SVGAGI come from the germline V gene. The length of the CDR3 is 14 residues. Worth noting for this clone: Its antigen remains unknown.

Sample treatment: oral pan-JAK inhibitor, 5-10 mg twice daily. The sequence was collected from a human donor with alopecia areata. V gene TRBV6-5 combines with J gene TRBJ2-7, with TRBD1 identical over 7 bases. This sample comprised CD4+ T cells sorted from blood, obtained around week 50, from a patient treated with tofacitinib. The CDR3 sequence is CASSPSRDSYEQYF. In DNA, the CDR3 is TGTGCCAGCAGCCCAAGCCGGGACAGCTACGAGCAGTACTTC.